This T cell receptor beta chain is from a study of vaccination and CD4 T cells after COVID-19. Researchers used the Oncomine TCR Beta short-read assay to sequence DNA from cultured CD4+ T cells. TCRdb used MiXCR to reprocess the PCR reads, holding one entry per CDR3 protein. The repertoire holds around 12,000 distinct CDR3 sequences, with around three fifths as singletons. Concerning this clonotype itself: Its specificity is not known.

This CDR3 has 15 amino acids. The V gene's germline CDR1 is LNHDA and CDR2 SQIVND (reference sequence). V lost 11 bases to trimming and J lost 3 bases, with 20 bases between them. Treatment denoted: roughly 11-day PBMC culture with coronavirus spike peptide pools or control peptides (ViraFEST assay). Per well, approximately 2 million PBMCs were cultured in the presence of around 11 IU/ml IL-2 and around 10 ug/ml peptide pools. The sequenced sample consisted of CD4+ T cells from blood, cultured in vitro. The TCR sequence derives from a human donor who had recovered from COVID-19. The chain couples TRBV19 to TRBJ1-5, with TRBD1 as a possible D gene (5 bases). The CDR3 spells CAVPQRGVDNQPQHF. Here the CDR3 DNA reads TGTGCCGTTCCTCAGCGGGGGGTCGACAATCAGCCCCAGCATTTT.